The rows below give T cell receptor beta chains drawn from one sample of a study of PD-1 blockade in classical Hodgkin lymphoma. The method was immunoSEQ multiplex PCR; TCRdb's version includes in-frame clones alone and lacks a portion of them. The sample lists some 49,000 clones, around 90% occurring once. The material sequenced was peripheral blood mononuclear cells (PBMCs). These receptors all stem from a human donor with classical Hodgkin lymphoma. CDR3s include the opening cysteine and the closing phenylalanine or tryptophan. The D gene is left open where the match is weak. Some rows mark clone size as missing; the rest say once, few, many or name a class of expanded clone.

cdr3_aa: CASGGLAAYNEQFF; cdr3_nt: TGTGCCAGCGGGGGACTAGCGGCCTACAATGAGCAGTTCTTC; v_call: TRBV9; j_call: TRBJ2-1; d_call: TRBD2; clone_size: once
cdr3_aa: CEALCQNLRGGTQETQYF; cdr3_nt: .; v_call: TRBV7-5; j_call: TRBJ2-5; d_call: .; clone_size: .
cdr3_aa: CASSQPGRDSQETQYF; cdr3_nt: TGCGCCAGCAGCCAACCTGGGCGGGACTCGCAAGAGACCCAGTACTTC; v_call: TRBV4-1; j_call: TRBJ2-5; d_call: .; clone_size: .
cdr3_aa: CASGLFGNEQFF; cdr3_nt: TGTGCTAGTGGTCTCTTTGGGAATGAGCAGTTCTTC; v_call: TRBV12-5; j_call: TRBJ2-1; d_call: .; clone_size: .
cdr3_aa: CASSAGTGGTGELFF; cdr3_nt: TGTGCCAGCAGCGCCGGGACAGGGGGGACCGGGGAGCTGTTTTTT; v_call: TRBV9; j_call: TRBJ2-2; d_call: TRBD1; clone_size: .
cdr3_aa: CASSLRSTGAQYF; cdr3_nt: TGTGCCAGCAGTCTCAGGAGCACCGGGGCCCAGTACTTC; v_call: TRBV2; j_call: TRBJ2-5; d_call: .; clone_size: .
cdr3_aa: CASSKEGTSVGAKNIQYF; cdr3_nt: TGTGCCAGCAGCAAAGAGGGGACTAGCGTGGGAGCCAAAAACATTCAGTACTTC; v_call: TRBV21-1; j_call: TRBJ2-4; d_call: .; clone_size: .
cdr3_aa: CSVPLGDYNEQFF; cdr3_nt: TGCAGCGTCCCGTTGGGAGACTACAATGAGCAGTTCTTC; v_call: TRBV29-1; j_call: TRBJ2-1; d_call: .; clone_size: .
cdr3_aa: CASRLQGAIDTQYF; cdr3_nt: TGTGCCAGCAGGTTACAGGGGGCAATCGATACGCAGTATTTT; v_call: TRBV6-5; j_call: TRBJ2-3; d_call: TRBD1; clone_size: .
cdr3_aa: CASRTVGTGSIYGYTF; cdr3_nt: TGTGCCAGCAGGACAGTAGGGACAGGATCAATCTATGGCTACACCTTC; v_call: TRBV28; j_call: TRBJ1-2; d_call: TRBD1; clone_size: .
cdr3_aa: CASSPDRTGYGYTF; cdr3_nt: TGTGCCAGCAGCCCCGATCGGACAGGCTATGGCTACACCTTC; v_call: TRBV7-3; j_call: TRBJ1-2; d_call: TRBD1; clone_size: .
cdr3_aa: CASSENWLPDYGYTF; cdr3_nt: TGTGCCAGTAGTGAAAACTGGCTCCCGGACTATGGCTACACCTTC; v_call: TRBV19; j_call: TRBJ1-2; d_call: .; clone_size: .
cdr3_aa: CASSSPGLAGGPAYEQYF; cdr3_nt: TGTGCCAGCAGTTCCCCGGGACTAGCGGGAGGGCCGGCCTACGAGCAGTACTTC; v_call: TRBV28; j_call: TRBJ2-7; d_call: TRBD2; clone_size: .
cdr3_aa: CAWSLKGLAVDNEQFF; cdr3_nt: TGTGCCTGGAGTCTCAAGGGACTAGCGGTAGACAATGAGCAGTTCTTC; v_call: TRBV30; j_call: TRBJ2-1; d_call: TRBD2; clone_size: .
cdr3_aa: CASRQTGGNEKLFF; cdr3_nt: TGTGCCAGCAGGCAGACAGGGGGGAATGAAAAACTGTTTTTT; v_call: TRBV2; j_call: TRBJ1-4; d_call: TRBD1; clone_size: .
cdr3_aa: CASTDRAEEQFF; cdr3_nt: TGCGCCAGCACGGACAGGGCAGAGGAGCAGTTCTTC; v_call: TRBV23-1; j_call: TRBJ2-1; d_call: TRBD1; clone_size: .
cdr3_aa: CASSLWRERDEQYF; cdr3_nt: TGTGCCAGCAGTTTGTGGCGGGAGAGGGACGAGCAGTACTTC; v_call: TRBV6-5; j_call: TRBJ2-7; d_call: TRBD2; clone_size: .
cdr3_aa: CAWSRWTPTQETQYF; cdr3_nt: TGTGCCTGGAGTCGGTGGACACCAACCCAAGAGACCCAGTACTTC; v_call: TRBV30; j_call: TRBJ2-5; d_call: .; clone_size: .